The entry below describes one T cell receptor (beta chain). The record originates from a study of T cell changes during pregnancy in multiple sclerosis. The assay was immunoSEQ multiplex PCR, and TCRdb's table has in-frame clones only and misses some. This table holds 58,000 or so clones, about 88% found once. The CDR3 loop spans 14 amino acids. The V gene's germline CDR1 is MNHEY and CDR2 SVGAGI. V was clipped by 5 bases and J by 3 bases; unmatched bases: 5. The receptor comes from a female donor with multiple sclerosis, enrolled in a pregnancy study. This specimen was CD4+ T cells from peripheral blood mononuclear cells, taken in the third trimester of pregnancy. This chain uses TRBV6-5 with TRBJ2-7; 9 bases line up with TRBD1. The CDR3 nucleotides are TGTGCCAGCAGTGCCGGGACAGGGAACTACGAGCAGTACTTC. This sequence encodes CASSAGTGNYEQYF.